These 20 T cell receptor beta chains originate from one sample sequenced in a study of regulatory T cells in long-lasting Graves disease. Time point: persistent/refractory GD, antithyroid drugs over 5 years with positive TRAb. Researchers made the TCR library from RNA that was extracted from PBMCs. HTBI primers from iRepertoire and Arm-PCR of CDR3 regions yielded the TCR beta libraries. TCRdb redid the calling of the multiplex PCR reads with MiXCR, one entry per CDR3 protein. The sample comprises hundreds of thousands of distinct CDR3 sequences, 25% to 30% of which are singletons, and about 40% rests with the top ten. Sequencing was performed on peripheral blood mononuclear cells (PBMCs), taken when the disease was refractory, from a patient treated with antithyroid drugs. The source of these receptors is a female donor with Graves disease.

As to this clonotype: A much bigger clone sits one base away, suggesting this may be a read error. The chain links TRBV27 to TRBJ1-2, with TRBD1 as a possible D gene (6 bases). Germline V CDR1 and CDR2: MNHEY, SMNVEV (reference sequence). The CDR3 sequence is 14 residues long. In DNA form, the CDR3 reads TGTGACAGCAGTACGCGACAGGCTAACTATGGCTACACCTTC. It codes for CDSSTRQANYGYTF.

V usage is TRBV9 and J usage is TRBJ2-1; possible D gene TRBD2, 5 bases. CDR1 SGDLS and CDR2 YYNGEE come from the germline V gene. The length of the CDR3 is 15 residues. Deletions cut 0 bases from V and 6 bases from J, with 13 bases between. The CDR3 region has the DNA TGTGCCAGCAGCGTAGAAGGGAGTCTAATCAATGAGCAGTTCTTC. Its protein is CASSVEGSLINEQFF.

This chain links TRBV12-3 or TRBV12-4 with TRBJ1-1; D is undetermined. CDR3 length equals 13 residues. V lost 6 bases, J lost 0 bases, and 8 bases lay in between. Here the CDR3 DNA reads TGTGCCAGCAGGTCCCAGATGAACACTGAAGCTTTCTTT. Its translation is CASRSQMNTEAFF.

V and J are TRBV4-1 and TRBJ1-2; D not certain. This CDR3 is 14 amino acids long. In germline, CDR1 is MGHRA, CDR2 YSYEKL. Trimming took 0 bases from V and 6 from J, leaving 11 bases between them. The CDR3 is CASSQDRIGDGYTF. Written as DNA, the CDR3 is TGCGCCAGCAGCCAAGACAGGATCGGAGATGGCTACACCTTC.

This clonotype has a handful of counts. The rearrangement joins TRBV6-1 to TRBJ1-5; tentative D call: TRBD1 (5 bases). The length of the CDR3 is 16 residues. V was shortened by 2 bases and J by 3 bases, with 14 bases between the two germline ends. The germline CDR1 and CDR2 sequences are MNHNS and SASEGT. CDR3 region: CASSEFGAGINQPQHF. CDR3 nucleotides: TGTGCCAGCAGTGAATTCGGGGCTGGGATCAATCAGCCCCAGCATTTT.

The chain employs TRBV20-1 and TRBJ1-1, with unresolved D. CDR1 and CDR2 from the germline V gene are DFQATT and SNEGSKA (reference sequence). V lost 3 bases and J 7 bases, leaving 12 bases between the germline ends. The length of the CDR3 is 12 residues. DNA of the CDR3: TGCAGTGCTAGTGGCAGTGGATTTGAAGCTTTCTTT. Translating gives CSASGSGFEAFF.

The rearrangement joins TRBV7-8 to TRBJ1-5; D is undetermined. Germline CDR1 SGHVS, CDR2 FQNEAQ. Trimming removed 2 bases at V and 2 bases at J, with 13 bases between. This CDR3 spans 16 amino acids. For the CDR3, the DNA is TGTGCCAGCAGCTTATCCCCAACGAGGGGCAATCAGCCCCAGCATTTT. Translating it yields CASSLSPTRGNQPQHF.

In its sample, this clonotype was seen a few times. This sequence joins TRBV15 and TRBJ2-5; D is undetermined. V was clipped by 2 bases and J by 2 bases, with 6 bases between them. Germline CDR1 and CDR2: LNHNV and YYDKDF (reference sequence). The CDR3 spans 13 residues. The CDR3 nucleotides are TGTGCCACCAGCAGACGGATGCAAGAGACCCAGTACTTC. Translated, it gives CATSRRMQETQYF.

This clonotype showed up many times. This rearrangement joins TRBV5-1 to TRBJ1-2, with D hard to call. In germline, CDR1 is SGHRS, CDR2 YFSETQ. This CDR3 contains 15 residues. V was pared by 0 bases and J by 8 bases, with 17 bases between. The CDR3, as DNA: TGCGCCAGCAGCTTGGACAGTCGTATTGTCTACGGCTACACCTTC. It encodes CASSLDSRIVYGYTF. Drawing the rest from reference TRBV5-1 and TRBJ1-2, the complete variable domain is KAGVTQTPRYLIKTRGQQVTLSCSPISGHRSVSWYQQTPGQGLQFLFEYFSETQRNKGNFPGRFSGRQFSNSRSEMNVSTLELGDSALYLCASSLDSRIVYGYTFGSGTRLTVV.

The chain carries TRBV6-1 and TRBJ1-6; no definite D call. The CDR3 is 18 residues long. V lost 0 bases to trimming and J lost 5 bases, with 17 bases between them. In germline, CDR1 is MNHNS, CDR2 SASEGT. This CDR3 is CASSEALRGIRNNSPLHF. Written as DNA, the CDR3 is TGTGCCAGCAGTGAAGCGCTTCGAGGGATCCGGAATAATTCACCCCTCCACTTT.

The chain uses TRBV3-1 and TRBJ1-1; D unclear. Germline V gives CDR1 LGHDT, CDR2 YNNKEL (reference sequence). The CDR3 consists of 13 residues. Trimming cost V 2 bases and J 8 bases, with 12 bases left between them. The CDR3 DNA sequence: TGTGCCAGCAGCCAAAGGGCTGGGGAGGAAGCTTTCTTT. Translation: CASSQRAGEEAFF.

This clonotype occurred a few times. J is TRBJ1-1 and V is TRBV20-1; D not resolved. The CDR3 is 11 amino acids. From germline, CDR1 is DFQATT and CDR2 SNEGSKA (reference sequence). The V and J ends lost 8 bases and 6 bases respectively, with 13 bases between them. CDR3 protein: CSSTYDAEAFF. The CDR3 nucleotides read TGCAGTTCGACTTACGACGCTGAAGCTTTCTTT.

Details on this clonotype: Germline is not matched at one junction end, which may reflect a read error. This chain uses TRBV5-1 with TRBJ1-5; D is uncertain. The CDR3 extends over 14 amino acids. Germline V gives CDR1 SGHRS, CDR2 YFSETQ. The CDR3 loop is CASSGPGPNQPQHF. DNA for the CDR3: TGTGCCAGCAGCGGCCCGGGCCCCAATCAGCCCCAGCATTTT.

This clonotype has only one observation. The genes are TRBV27 and TRBJ1-5; D is uncertain. The V gene's germline CDR1 is MNHEY and CDR2 SMNVEV (reference sequence). The V end lost 3 bases, the J end lost 7 bases, and 13 bases lay between the germline ends. CDR3 length equals 14 residues. CDR3 sequence: CASSLSRYGQPQHF. The CDR3 nucleotides read TGTGCCAGCAGTTTGTCCCGGTACGGGCAGCCCCAGCATTTT.

The V gene is TRBV3-1, the J gene TRBJ2-5, with D tentatively TRBD1 (5 bases). V lost 4 bases and J 4 bases, leaving 19 bases between the germline ends. The CDR3 covers 16 residues. The germline V gene encodes CDR1 LGHDT and CDR2 YNNKEL (reference sequence). The CDR3 coding sequence is TGTGCCAGCAGCCCAACCCCAAAGCGAAGGGGAGAGACCCAGTACTTC. It encodes CASSPTPKRRGETQYF.

This clonotype was detected only once. This chain connects TRBV6-1 to TRBJ2-3; tentatively, D is TRBD1 (6 bases). Between the trimmed V and J ends, which lost 0 bases and 8 bases, there was a span of 9 bases. The CDR3 length is 13 residues. The V gene's germline CDR1 is MNHNS and CDR2 SASEGT. The CDR3 nucleotides are TGTGCCAGCAGTGAAGCAGAGGGGGTTACGCAGTATTTT. It translates to CASSEAEGVTQYF.

J is TRBJ2-5 and V is TRBV9, with a tentative D call TRBD2 (5 bases). Germline V gene sequence: CDR1 SGDLS, CDR2 YYNGEE. Deletions cut 4 bases from V and 1 base from J, with 11 bases between. The CDR3 has 14 residues. The CDR3 DNA reads as TGTGCCAGCAGCTCAGGACTCTTCCAAGAGACCCAGTACTTC. Translation gives CASSSGLFQETQYF.

This clonotype was found many times. The chain combines TRBV12-3 or TRBV12-4 with TRBJ1-2, with no clear D. Deletions cut 2 bases from V and 5 bases from J, with 12 bases between. This CDR3 region has 14 residues. CDR3 nucleotide sequence: TGTGCCAGCAGTTTACGCCCCCCAGTTTATGGCTACACCTTC. It specifies CASSLRPPVYGYTF.

The chain combines TRBV27 with TRBJ1-1; 11 bases agree with TRBD1. Trimming cost V 3 bases and J 0 bases; bases outside gene matches: 9. This CDR3 is built from 18 residues. CDR1 is MNHEY, CDR2 SMNVEV, per germline (reference sequence). CDR3 region: CASSFEPGQGGMNTEAFF. The CDR3 region has the DNA TGTGCCAGCAGTTTTGAACCGGGACAGGGGGGCATGAACACTGAAGCTTTCTTT.

CDR3 sequence (DNA): TGCAGTGCAGGAGCTATCAACAATGAGCAGTTCTTC. Amino acid sequence: CSAGAINNEQFF. The rearrangement uses TRBV20-1 and TRBJ2-1; D is unclear. V was shortened by 6 bases and J by 5 bases, with 11 bases between the two germline ends. The CDR3 has 12 residues. CDR1 and CDR2 (germline): DFQATT, SNEGSKA (reference sequence).